The 32 T cell receptor beta chains given below trace back to one sample, sequenced in a study of blood T cell repertoires in COVID-19. Clones were read by immunoSEQ multiplex PCR, and TCRdb kept only the in-frame ones, dropping some. The sample has about 81,000 clones; 70% to 90% are singletons. Sequenced sample: peripheral blood. The receptors were sampled from a woman in her seventies with acute or convalescent COVID-19.

V gene TRBV7-9 combines with J gene TRBJ1-2; 8 bases map to TRBD1. The length of the CDR3 is 15 residues. Trimming removed 6 bases from V and 7 bases from J; junction bases left unmatched: 13. Germline CDR1 reads SEHNR; CDR2 reads FQNEAQ (reference sequence). The CDR3 here is CASRTSSTGVGGYTF. DNA for the CDR3: TGTGCCAGCAGGACTTCCTCGACAGGGGTTGGTGGCTACACCTTC. Full variable domain (rest looked up from reference TRBV7-9 and TRBJ1-2): DTGVSQNPRHKITKRGQNVTFRCDPISEHNRLYWYRQTLGQGPEFLTYFQNEAQLEKSRLLSDRFSAERPKGSFSTLEIQRTEQGDSAMYLCASRTSSTGVGGYTFGSGTRLTVV.

This chain connects TRBV6-5 to TRBJ1-5; 7 bases agree with TRBD1. Germline V gene lookup returns CDR1 MNHEY and CDR2 SVGAGI. J gave up 3 bases and V 0 bases, and 2 bases lay outside the gene matches. The CDR3 length is 15 residues. DNA of the CDR3: TGTGCCAGCAGTTACTCGGGACAGATCAATCAGCCCCAGCATTTT. Residues: CASSYSGQINQPQHF.

The rearrangement uses TRBV18 and TRBJ2-5, with a possible D match to TRBD2 (6 bases). The germline V gene encodes CDR1 KGHSH and CDR2 LQKENI. V gave up 6 bases and J gave up 2 bases, with 10 bases separating them. This CDR3 region has 13 residues. Here the CDR3 reads CASSSGVQETQYF. The CDR3 nucleotides are TGTGCCAGCTCCTCGGGGGTTCAAGAGACCCAGTACTTC.

This clone was recorded many times. This chain connects TRBV5-5 to TRBJ2-7; 10 nucleotides agree with TRBD2. Germline V lookup: CDR1 SGHKS, CDR2 YYEKEE (reference sequence). The junction had 12 bases not matched to a gene; V was cut back by 6 bases and J by 0 bases. This CDR3 has 17 residues. This chain's CDR3 is CASTRAGGARSSYEQYV. The CDR3 region has the DNA TGTGCCAGCACCAGAGCGGGGGGGGCAAGGAGCTCCTACGAGCAGTACGTC.

A note on this clone: Other DNA sequences in the sample encode the same CDR3. The chain uses TRBV19 and TRBJ2-7, with no clear D. CDR1 LNHDA and CDR2 SQIVND come from the germline V gene (reference sequence). This CDR3 contains 14 residues. Deletions cut 3 bases from V and 3 bases from J, with 12 bases between. As DNA, the CDR3 is TGTGCCAGTAGTATCTCCCTGCTAGACTACGAGCAGTACGTC. Translating gives CASSISLLDYEQYV.

This rearrangement joins TRBV4-1 to TRBJ1-5; the match to TRBD1 covers 8 bases. After removal of 0 bases from V and 7 bases from J, the junction contained 5 bases not matched to a gene. The V gene's germline CDR1 is MGHRA and CDR2 YSYEKL. CDR3 length: 15 amino acids. Here the CDR3 reads CASSQDWTGRQPQHF. In DNA, the CDR3 is TGCGCCAGCAGCCAAGATTGGACAGGGAGACAGCCCCAGCATTTT.

This chain links TRBV18 with TRBJ2-5; no reliable D call. Germline V gene data show CDR1 as KGHSH and CDR2 as LQKENI. Trimming shortened V by 0 bases and J by 1 base, and 6 bases separated the two germline ends. This CDR3 is 14 amino acids long. The CDR3 DNA sequence: TGTGCCAGCTCACCACCGACAACCCAAGAGACCCAGTACTTC. Protein: CASSPPTTQETQYF.

This clone has just one count. V usage is TRBV18 and J usage is TRBJ2-1; TRBD1 matches 8 bases. V dropped 2 bases and J dropped 4; count of bases not matched to a gene: 7. Germline CDR1 and CDR2: KGHSH and LQKENI. The CDR3 loop spans 16 amino acids. The CDR3 is CASSPSTGVRYNEQFF. The CDR3 DNA sequence: TGTGCCAGCTCACCATCGACAGGGGTTAGGTACAATGAGCAGTTCTTC.

This clone was seen just once. CDR3 nucleotides: TGTGCCAGCAGCTTAGTTCTCGAAGCCAACTATGGCTACACCTTC. This gives the protein CASSLVLEANYGYTF. J is TRBJ1-2 and V is TRBV7-2, with D unresolved. Germline lookup yields CDR1 SGHTA and CDR2 FQGNSA. The germline V and J ends were trimmed by 1 base and 2 bases, with 11 bases remaining between them. The CDR3 is 15 residues long.

This chain joins TRBV5-6 and TRBJ1-1; TRBD1 is a possible D gene (5 bases). The CDR3 is 15 amino acids. V was trimmed by 4 bases and J by 1 base, leaving 14 bases between them. Germline V gene sequence: CDR1 SGHDT, CDR2 YYEEEE. CDR3 DNA: TGTGCCAGCAGCCACAGGACGCCCACGAACACTGAAGCTTTCTTT. Protein: CASSHRTPTNTEAFF.

This clone occurred once. This sequence joins TRBV11-2 and TRBJ1-2; TRBD1 might be the D (5 bases). V shed 1 base and J shed 7 bases, with 22 bases lying between them. The CDR3 sequence is 17 residues long. CDR1 is SGHAT and CDR2 is FQNNGV in the germline V gene. CDR3 sequence: CASSLGAGPEAWVGYTF. DNA of the CDR3: TGTGCCAGCAGCTTAGGGGCAGGGCCCGAGGCTTGGGTTGGCTACACCTTC.

V usage is TRBV15 and J usage is TRBJ2-1; a possible D gene is TRBD2 (6 bases). The CDR3 is 16 amino acids. Germline V gene sequence: CDR1 LNHNV, CDR2 YYDKDF (reference sequence). The V end lost 0 bases, the J end lost 1 base, and 10 bases lay between the germline ends. CDR3 nucleotides: TGTGCCACCAGCAGAGATTACCTAGCGTCCTACAATGAGCAGTTCTTC. Translation gives CATSRDYLASYNEQFF.

The chain recombines TRBV5-1 with TRBJ2-3, with 16 bases identical to TRBD2. Germline CDR1 SGHRS, CDR2 YFSETQ. Losses at the gene ends were 4 bases for V and 2 bases for J; bases not matched to a gene: 7. The CDR3 is made up of 18 amino acids. CDR3 bases: TGCGCCAGCAGCCCAGGGACTAGCGGGGGGGCATTCACAGATACGCAGTATTTT. This sequence encodes CASSPGTSGGAFTDTQYF.

The chain links TRBV13 to TRBJ2-3, with 10 bases identical to TRBD1. Per the germline V gene, CDR1 is PRHDT and CDR2 is FYEKMQ (reference sequence). There are 17 residues in the CDR3. J gave up 4 bases and V 0 bases, and 7 bases lay outside the gene matches. The CDR3 DNA is TGTGCCAGCAGCTTAGGCCGGGGGACAGGGGTCCCAGATACGCAGTATTTT. Translating it yields CASSLGRGTGVPDTQYF.

The gene calls are TRBV18 and TRBJ2-1; D may be TRBD2 (5 bases). This CDR3 is 13 amino acids long. V lost 4 bases to trimming and J lost 8 bases, with 12 bases between them. Germline V gene data show CDR1 as KGHSH and CDR2 as LQKENI. The CDR3 spells CASSRVLVDEQFF. CDR3 bases: TGTGCCAGCTCACGGGTACTAGTAGATGAGCAGTTCTTC.

The chain uses TRBV5-4 and TRBJ2-3, with D perhaps matching TRBD2 (6 bases). Trimming removed 0 bases from V and 0 bases from J, with 11 bases in between. This CDR3 spans 16 amino acids. CDR1 and CDR2 from the germline V gene are SGHNT and YYREEE (reference sequence). CDR3 nucleotides: TGTGCCAGCAGCTTGGTCGGGCTAGCGAGCACAGATACGCAGTATTTT. Residues: CASSLVGLASTDTQYF.

V and J are TRBV2 and TRBJ1-1, with D tentatively TRBD1 (5 bases). With 2 bases removed from V and 3 bases from J, the gap between germline ends came to 7 bases. In germline, CDR1 is SNHLY, CDR2 FYNNEI. CDR3 length: 13 amino acids. The CDR3 region is CASSEQGYTEAFF. The CDR3 coding sequence is TGTGCCAGCAGTGAACAGGGATACACTGAAGCTTTCTTT.

The chain combines TRBV28 with TRBJ2-7; D gene uncertain. The CDR3 is 14 residues long. The germline CDR1 and CDR2 sequences are MDHEN and SYDVKM. V was clipped by 3 bases and J by 2 bases, with 11 bases between them. The CDR3 is CASSFKRGPYEQYV. In nucleotides, the CDR3 is TGTGCCAGCAGTTTTAAGAGAGGTCCCTACGAGCAGTACGTC.

The chain combines TRBV12-3 or TRBV12-4 with TRBJ1-1; 9 positions match TRBD1. There are 13 residues in the CDR3. V lost 1 base and J lost 11; bases outside the gene matches: 5. CDR3 amino acids: CASSLGQGVRAFF. In nucleotides, the CDR3 is TGTGCCAGCAGTTTAGGACAGGGGGTGCGGGCTTTCTTT.

The chain has TRBV15 and TRBJ2-4; no reliable D call. Trimming stripped 2 bases from V and 8 bases from J, with 10 bases between. Germline V CDR1 and CDR2: LNHNV, YYDKDF (reference sequence). The CDR3 is 13 residues long. In DNA form, the CDR3 reads TGTGCCACCAGCAGACGATCCCAGGACATTCAGTACTTC. Protein sequence: CATSRRSQDIQYF.

Only one count was recorded for this clone. The genes are TRBV10-3 and TRBJ2-1; D gene unclear. The ends were cut back, 0 bases at V and 7 bases at J, with 4 bases in the middle. This CDR3 has 12 amino acids. Germline V gene data show CDR1 as ENHRY and CDR2 as SYGVKD. The CDR3 reads CAISESTNEQFF. For the CDR3, the DNA is TGTGCCATCAGTGAGTCCACAAATGAGCAGTTCTTC.

This chain connects TRBV29-1 to TRBJ1-4, with D unresolved. V gave up 6 bases and J gave up 6 bases, with 8 bases separating them. The CDR3 extends over 11 amino acids. The V gene's germline CDR1 is SQVTM and CDR2 ANQGSEA. In nucleotides, the CDR3 is TGCAGCGTCGCCGGGGATGAAAAACTGTTTTTT. Translating gives CSVAGDEKLFF.

This rearrangement joins TRBV28 to TRBJ2-2; D perhaps matches TRBD2 (8 bases). The germline V gene has CDR1 MDHEN and CDR2 SYDVKM. V was shortened by 4 bases and J by 7 bases, with 16 bases between the two germline ends. CDR3 length: 15 amino acids. The CDR3 sequence: CASSWDSAGGGELFF. The CDR3 region has the DNA TGTGCCAGCAGTTGGGACAGCGCGGGAGGCGGGGAGCTGTTTTTT.

V is TRBV28 and J is TRBJ1-4; D might be TRBD1 (6 bases). The CDR3 runs 14 residues. V lost 5 bases, J lost 4 bases, and 11 bases lay in between. Germline V gene lookup returns CDR1 MDHEN and CDR2 SYDVKM. CDR3 nucleotide sequence: TGTGCCAGCAGTCGAACAGGGAGTAATGAAAAACTGTTTTTT. It codes for CASSRTGSNEKLFF.

The table lists this clone with a few counts. The chain employs TRBV19 and TRBJ2-7; D call uncertain. Germline V CDR1 and CDR2: LNHDA, SQIVND (reference sequence). Trimming left V 6 bases short and J 3 bases short, with 12 bases between. CDR3 length: 13 residues. CDR3: CASSLTLNYEQYV. The CDR3 nucleotides read TGTGCCAGTAGCCTGACTTTGAACTACGAGCAGTACGTC.

The chain recombines TRBV28 with TRBJ2-5; TRBD1 agrees at 12 bases. The V segment lost 2 bases and the J segment 5 bases; nucleotides outside the gene matches: 6. This CDR3 contains 16 residues. The germline CDR1 and CDR2 sequences are MDHEN and SYDVKM. CDR3 bases: TGTGCCAGCAGTTTAGCCGGGACAGGGGGCAGGGAGACCCAGTACTTC. Residues: CASSLAGTGGRETQYF.

The rearrangement joins TRBV6-2 or TRBV6-3 to TRBJ2-4; 10 bases are a match to TRBD2. The CDR3 sequence is 16 residues long. Germline CDR1 is MNHEY and CDR2 is SVGEGT. V gave up 2 bases and J gave up 6 bases; unmatched junction bases: 7. The CDR3 here is CASSYRLAGVLNIQYF. For the CDR3, the DNA is TGTGCCAGCAGTTACCGGCTAGCGGGAGTTCTAAACATTCAGTACTTC.

The chain uses TRBV24-1 and TRBJ1-2; TRBD1 aligns across 9 bases. V lost 7 bases to trimming and J lost 7 bases; unmatched junction nucleotides: 6. CDR1 and CDR2 from the germline V gene are KGHDR and SFDVKD. The CDR3 runs 13 residues. CDR3 loop: CATSRDRVAGYTF. CDR3 nucleotide sequence: TGTGCCACCAGCCGGGACAGGGTCGCTGGCTACACCTTC.

V and J are TRBV7-2 and TRBJ2-1; possible D gene TRBD2, 6 bases. The V gene lost 4 bases and the J gene lost 6 bases, with 13 bases spanning the gap. The CDR3 sequence is 14 residues long. CDR1 and CDR2 (germline): SGHTA, FQGNSA. The CDR3 DNA reads as TGTGCCAGCAGCTGGTCGGGGGTGGCCAATGAGCAGTTCTTC. Its protein is CASSWSGVANEQFF. The full variable domain, completed using reference TRBV7-2 and TRBJ2-1, is GAGVSQSPSNKVTEKGKDVELRCDPISGHTALYWYRQSLGQGLEFLIYFQGNSAPDKSGLPSDRFSAERTGGSVSTLTIQRTQQEDSAVYLCASSWSGVANEQFFGPGTRLTVL.

This chain uses TRBV3-1 (or the pseudogene TRBV3-2) with TRBJ2-3; 9 positions agree with TRBD2. Germline lookup yields CDR1 LGHDT and CDR2 YNNKEL (reference sequence). Trimming took 3 bases from V and 3 from J; bases not matched to a gene: 4. The CDR3 covers 15 residues. CDR3 sequence: CASSHLSGGTDTQYF. In DNA form, the CDR3 reads TGTGCCAGCAGCCATTTAAGCGGGGGGACAGATACGCAGTATTTT.

This chain links TRBV30 with TRBJ2-1; 9 bases fit TRBD2. V was pared by 0 bases and J by 2 bases, with 8 bases of the junction left unmatched. Germline V gives CDR1 GTSNPN, CDR2 SVGIG (reference sequence). The CDR3 spans 17 residues. The CDR3 coding sequence is TGTGCCTGGAGTGTACGGAGCGGGAGGCGGACCTACAATGAGCAGTTCTTC. Translation: CAWSVRSGRRTYNEQFF. The variable domain in full, completed from reference TRBV30 and TRBJ2-1, reads SQTIHQWPATLVQPVGSPLSLECTVEGTSNPNLYWYRQAAGRGLQLLFYSVGIGQISSEVPQNLSASRPQDRQFILSSKKLLLSDSGFYLCAWSVRSGRRTYNEQFFGPGTRLTVL.

V and J are TRBV29-1 and TRBJ1-4, with TRBD1 matching over 10 bases. Germline V CDR1 and CDR2: SQVTM, ANQGSEA. The CDR3 has 12 amino acids. The ends lost 8 bases at V and 8 bases at J; junction bases unmatched: 5. The CDR3 spells CSSRDRGEKLFF. The DNA of the CDR3 is TGCAGCTCCCGGGACAGGGGCGAAAAACTGTTTTTT.